A selection of T cell receptor beta chains follows, all from one sample in a study of blood T cell repertoires in COVID-19. TCRdb's table, derived via immunoSEQ multiplex PCR, lists solely in-frame clones and lacks some. The sample consists of about 170,000 clones, over 75% of them appearing once. Sequenced sample: PBMCs or T cells enriched from blood (not recorded which). These receptors all come from a woman between 45 and 65 years old who had recovered from COVID-19. Each CDR3 is given with its conserved first and last residue. The D gene is left open where the match is weak. Size is omitted from some rows. Given values are once, few, many or a class for expanded clones.

abundance,d_gene,v_gene,j_gene,len,CDR3nt,CDR3aa
-,-,TRBV6-2/TRBV6-3,TRBJ2-2,15,TGTGCCAGCAGTTACCAGACAGACTCCACCGGGGAGCTGTTTTTT,CASSYQTDSTGELFF
-,TRBD1,TRBV3-1/TRBV3-2,TRBJ1-4,16,TGTGCCAGCAGCCTTAGACCGACAGGGACTAATGAAAAACTGTTTTTT,CASSLRPTGTNEKLFF
-,TRBD1,TRBV7-7,TRBJ2-5,14,TGTGCTAGCAGCCAAAAGACAGGGTGGGAGACCCAGTACTTC,CASSQKTGWETQYF
-,TRBD2,TRBV19,TRBJ2-5,16,TGTGCCAGTAGTATTAGGACTAGCGGGGCCCAAGAGACCCAGTACTTC,CASSIRTSGAQETQYF
-,-,TRBV4-1,TRBJ2-2,15,TGCGCCAGCAGCCAAGACCTAGCTAACACCGGGGAGCTGTTTTTT,CASSQDLANTGELFF
-,-,TRBV4-3,TRBJ2-3,14,TGCGCCAGCAGCCAAGCCCGTCGTTCAGATACGCAGTATTTT,CASSQARRSDTQYF
once,-,TRBV15,TRBJ1-1,15,TGTGCCACCAGCAGAGATCTCAGGGCAGTATGGGGCGCTTTCTTT,CATSRDLRAVWGAFF
-,TRBD2,TRBV5-1,TRBJ2-7,21,TGCGCCAGCAGCTTAGTACAGCAAAACGGCAGCGGGAGGGCCAGTAGAGCCGAGCAGTACTTC,CASSLVQQNGSGRASRAEQYF
-,-,TRBV27,TRBJ1-2,14,TGTGCCAGCAGCCCCCAGGGAATTGGGTATGGCTACACCTTC,CASSPQGIGYGYTF
-,TRBD1,TRBV19,TRBJ1-2,14,TGTGCCAGTAGCCTACAGGGGATCAGACCTGGCTACACCTTC,CASSLQGIRPGYTF
once,TRBD1,TRBV9,TRBJ1-6,15,TGTGCCAGCAGCGTAGATGGACAGGGCGATTCACCCCTCCACTTT,CASSVDGQGDSPLHF
once,-,TRBV6-5,TRBJ2-7,13,TGTGCCAGCAGGTTAGAGTCCCGCGGCGAGCAGTACTTC,CASRLESRGEQYF
-,-,TRBV7-9,TRBJ2-5,15,TGTGCCAGCAGCCCCGCGGGGCCCGGCGGGGAGACCCAGTACTTC,CASSPAGPGGETQYF
-,TRBD2,TRBV19,TRBJ2-7,14,TGTGCCAGTAGCATCGGTAGCGGGACCAGCGAGCAGTACTTC,CASSIGSGTSEQYF
-,TRBD2,TRBV9,TRBJ2-1,17,TGTGCCAGCAGCGCGGGACTAGCAGAAAGCTCCTACAATGAGCAGTTCTTC,CASSAGLAESSYNEQFF
-,TRBD1,TRBV12-3/TRBV12-4,TRBJ2-7,13,TGTGCCAGCAGGAAGGACAGGGGATACGAGCAGTACTTC,CASRKDRGYEQYF
-,-,TRBV6-2/TRBV6-3,TRBJ2-3,16,TGTGCCAGCAGTTACGATCAGGGGAGTTCTCCAGATACGCAGTATTTT,CASSYDQGSSPDTQYF
few,TRBD1,TRBV29-1,TRBJ1-1,13,TGCAGCGTTAGGGCAGGGGGCGCGGGAGAAGCTTTCTTT,CSVRAGGAGEAFF
-,-,TRBV6-2/TRBV6-3,TRBJ2-3,17,TGTGCCAGCAGTTCGGGCCTTAACAGGGCCAGAGCAGATACGCAGTATTTT,CASSSGLNRARADTQYF
-,-,TRBV28,TRBJ2-5,17,TGTGCCAGCAGCCGAATCCGTTTCAGCGGCGGCGTACAGACCCAGTACTTC,CASSRIRFSGGVQTQYF
-,-,TRBV6-2/TRBV6-3,TRBJ2-1,18,TGTGCCAGCAGTTACCTCGGGCCAAGCGGCGGGGTAGGGAATGAGCAGTTCTTC,CASSYLGPSGGVGNEQFF
-,TRBD1,TRBV11-2,TRBJ1-5,13,TGTGCCAGCAGTTTTGACAGGGATCAGCCCCAGCATTTT,CASSFDRDQPQHF
once,-,TRBV19,TRBJ1-1,14,TGTGCCAGTCACGGGGGACTTCTGAACACTGAAGCTTTCTTT,CASHGGLLNTEAFF
-,-,TRBV6-5,TRBJ1-2,13,TGTGCCAGCAGAATGACAGCCCGCTATGGCTACACCTTC,CASRMTARYGYTF
-,-,TRBV5-4,TRBJ1-2,15,TGTGCCAGCAGCCCCCGGAACTCTCTGGGGCTTGGCTACACCTTC,CASSPRNSLGLGYTF
-,-,TRBV9,TRBJ1-6,13,TGTGCCAGCAGCCCCGGACAGAATTCACCCCTCCACTTT,CASSPGQNSPLHF
-,-,TRBV18,TRBJ1-1,13,TGTGCCAGCTCATCACAGGGAGACACTGAAGCTTTCTTT,CASSSQGDTEAFF
-,-,TRBV7-9,TRBJ2-5,16,TGTGCCAGCAGCTCCCGGGACTTTCGGTACCAAGAGACCCAGTACTTC,CASSSRDFRYQETQYF
-,TRBD2,TRBV7-2,TRBJ2-1,16,TGTGCCAGCAGCACCCGACTAGCGGGAAAAATCGTTGAGCAGTTCTTC,CASSTRLAGKIVEQFF
-,-,TRBV5-1,TRBJ2-2,16,TGCGCCAGCAGCTTGCAGACTAGTGTGGACACCGGGGAGCTGTTTTTT,CASSLQTSVDTGELFF
-,-,TRBV27,TRBJ1-2,13,TGTGCCAGCAGTTTAGAGGTGGGCTATGGCTACACCTTC,CASSLEVGYGYTF
-,-,TRBV14,TRBJ2-7,12,TGTGCCAGCAGCCAAGTCTTTTCCGGGCAGTACTTC,CASSQVFSGQYF